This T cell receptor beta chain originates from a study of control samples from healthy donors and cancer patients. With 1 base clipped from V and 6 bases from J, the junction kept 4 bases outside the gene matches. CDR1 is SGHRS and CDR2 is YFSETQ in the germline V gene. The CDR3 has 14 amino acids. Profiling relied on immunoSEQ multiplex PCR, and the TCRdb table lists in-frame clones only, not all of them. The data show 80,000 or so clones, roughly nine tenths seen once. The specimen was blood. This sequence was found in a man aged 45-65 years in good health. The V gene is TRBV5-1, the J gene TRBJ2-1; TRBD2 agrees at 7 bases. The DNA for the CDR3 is TGCGCCAGCAGCTTGAGTTCGGGGGGCAATGAGCAGTTCTTC. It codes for CASSLSSGGNEQFF.